The following is a TCR beta chain sequence with its context. The antigen is unknown. These data are taken from a study of cytomegalovirus exposure and HLA in healthy donors. The study ran its PCR with 60 Vbeta and 13 Jbeta primers. In the original processing: In a later analysis, the count reached approximately 80 million unique TCR beta chains, with 9 million to 11 million shared. Produced via immunoSEQ multiplex PCR; TCRdb's table is partial and in-frame only. Clonal size and the V and J genes are those of that table, whereas D and trimming came from the DNA. This table has tens of thousands of clones, 80% to 85% appearing once. Study-wide points: One later analysis reportedly identified an Asian-associated ancestry cluster that showed fewer N-insertions than the roughly 640-donor mean. A link between a missense DCLRE1C variant and TCR beta V- and J-gene trimming emerged from a later analysis. Despite most TCR sequences being rare, some public TCRs occurred in many donors.

Germline V lookup: CDR1 MNHNS, CDR2 SASEGT. V gave up 8 bases and J gave up 4 bases; unmatched junction bases: 5. This CDR3 has 13 residues. The chain couples TRBV6-1 to TRBJ2-1; TRBD1 matches at 7 bases. This sequence was found in a man under 40 in good health and CMV-seronegative. What was sequenced was PBMCs. The CDR3 loop is CASQMDRYNEQFF. The CDR3 DNA sequence: TGTGCCAGCCAGATGGACAGGTACAATGAGCAGTTCTTC.